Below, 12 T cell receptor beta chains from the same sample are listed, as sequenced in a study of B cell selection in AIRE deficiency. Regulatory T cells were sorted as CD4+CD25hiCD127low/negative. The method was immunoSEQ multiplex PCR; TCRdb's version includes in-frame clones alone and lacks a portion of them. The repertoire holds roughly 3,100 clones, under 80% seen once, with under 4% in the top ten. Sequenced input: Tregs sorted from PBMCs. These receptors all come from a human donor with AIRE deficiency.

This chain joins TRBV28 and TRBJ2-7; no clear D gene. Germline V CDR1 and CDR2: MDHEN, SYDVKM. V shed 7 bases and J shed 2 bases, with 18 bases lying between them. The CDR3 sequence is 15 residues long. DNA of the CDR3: TGTGCCAGCATCCCCTCCGATGACGATGCCTACGAGCAGTACTTC. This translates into CASIPSDDDAYEQYF.

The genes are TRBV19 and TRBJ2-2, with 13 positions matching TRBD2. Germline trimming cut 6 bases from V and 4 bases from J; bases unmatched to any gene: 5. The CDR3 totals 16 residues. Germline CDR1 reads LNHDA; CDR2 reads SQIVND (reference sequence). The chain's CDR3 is CASSTLAGGATGELFF. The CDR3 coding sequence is TGTGCCAGTAGCACACTAGCGGGAGGGGCCACCGGGGAGCTGTTTTTT.

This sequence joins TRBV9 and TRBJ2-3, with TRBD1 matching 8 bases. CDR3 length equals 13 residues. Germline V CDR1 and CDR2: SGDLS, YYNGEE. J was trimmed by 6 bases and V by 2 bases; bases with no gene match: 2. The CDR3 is CASSVWDRDTQYF. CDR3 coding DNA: TGTGCCAGCAGCGTTTGGGACAGGGATACGCAGTATTTT.

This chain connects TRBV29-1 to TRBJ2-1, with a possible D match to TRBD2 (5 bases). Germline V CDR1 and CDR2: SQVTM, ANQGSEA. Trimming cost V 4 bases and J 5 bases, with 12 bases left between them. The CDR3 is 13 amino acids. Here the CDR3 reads CSVAVSGNNEQFF. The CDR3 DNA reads TGCAGCGTTGCCGTGTCCGGGAACAATGAGCAGTTCTTC.

CDR3 sequence: CASSTGDNQPQHF. DNA of the CDR3: TGTGCCAGCAGTACAGGCGACAATCAGCCCCAGCATTTT. The chain joins TRBV27 to TRBJ1-5, with D tentatively TRBD1 (5 bases). Germline lookup yields CDR1 MNHEY and CDR2 SMNVEV (reference sequence). V lost 5 bases and J lost 3, with 8 bases in between. This CDR3 spans 13 amino acids.

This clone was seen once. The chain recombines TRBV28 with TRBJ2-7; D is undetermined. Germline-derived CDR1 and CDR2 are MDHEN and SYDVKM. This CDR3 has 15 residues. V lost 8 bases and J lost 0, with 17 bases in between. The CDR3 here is CASGPLKKSSYEQYF. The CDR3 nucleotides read TGTGCCAGCGGCCCTTTGAAGAAGAGCTCCTACGAGCAGTACTTC.

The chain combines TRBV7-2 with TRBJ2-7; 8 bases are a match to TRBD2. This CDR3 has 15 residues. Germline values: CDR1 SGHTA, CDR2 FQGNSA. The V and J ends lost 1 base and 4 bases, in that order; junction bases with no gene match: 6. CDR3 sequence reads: CASSLGSGGRYEQYF. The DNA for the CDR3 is TGTGCCAGCAGCTTAGGTTCGGGCGGGAGGTACGAGCAGTACTTC.

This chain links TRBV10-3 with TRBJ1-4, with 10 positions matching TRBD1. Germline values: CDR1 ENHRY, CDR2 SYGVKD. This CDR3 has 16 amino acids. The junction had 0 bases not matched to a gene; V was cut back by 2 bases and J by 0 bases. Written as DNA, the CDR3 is TGTGCCATCAGTGAGGGACAGGGGGCAACTAATGAAAAACTGTTTTTT. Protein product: CAISEGQGATNEKLFF.

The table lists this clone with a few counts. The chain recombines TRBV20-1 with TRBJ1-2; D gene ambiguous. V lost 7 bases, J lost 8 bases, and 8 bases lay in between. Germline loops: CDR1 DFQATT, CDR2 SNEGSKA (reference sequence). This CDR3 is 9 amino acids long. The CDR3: CSVLEGYTF. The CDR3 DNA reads TGCAGTGTTTTGGAAGGCTACACCTTC.

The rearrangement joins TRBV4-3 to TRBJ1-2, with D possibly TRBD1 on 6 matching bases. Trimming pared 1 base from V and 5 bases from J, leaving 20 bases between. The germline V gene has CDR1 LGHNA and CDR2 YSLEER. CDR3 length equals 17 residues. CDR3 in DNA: TGCGCCAGCAGCCAAGCCCTATCCACGACAGGTCTTTATGGCTACACCTTC. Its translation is CASSQALSTTGLYGYTF.

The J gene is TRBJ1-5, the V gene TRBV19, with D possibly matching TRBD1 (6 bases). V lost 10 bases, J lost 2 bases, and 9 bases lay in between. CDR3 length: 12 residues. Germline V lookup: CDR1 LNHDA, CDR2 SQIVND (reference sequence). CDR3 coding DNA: TGTGCCACCCGGACAGGCAATCAGCCCCAGCATTTT. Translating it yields CATRTGNQPQHF.

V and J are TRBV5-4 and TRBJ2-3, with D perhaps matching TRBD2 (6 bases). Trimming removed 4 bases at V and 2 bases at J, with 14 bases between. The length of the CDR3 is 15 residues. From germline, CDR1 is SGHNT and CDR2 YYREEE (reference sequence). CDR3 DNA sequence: TGTGCCAGCAGCCGGGACTTCCAATACACAGATACGCAGTATTTT. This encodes CASSRDFQYTDTQYF.